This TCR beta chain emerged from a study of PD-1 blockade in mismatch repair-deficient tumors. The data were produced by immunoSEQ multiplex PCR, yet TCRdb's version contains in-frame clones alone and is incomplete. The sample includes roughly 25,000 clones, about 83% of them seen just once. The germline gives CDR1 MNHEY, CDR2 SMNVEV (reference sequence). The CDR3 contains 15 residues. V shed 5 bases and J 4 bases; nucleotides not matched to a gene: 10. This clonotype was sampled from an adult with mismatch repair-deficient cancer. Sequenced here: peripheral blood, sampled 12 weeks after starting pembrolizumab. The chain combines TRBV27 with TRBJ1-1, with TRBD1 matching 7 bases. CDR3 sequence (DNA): TGTGCCAGCAGTCCCGAAGTGACAGGGCTCACTGAAGCTTTCTTT. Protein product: CASSPEVTGLTEAFF.